This is a list of T cell receptor beta chains from one sample in a study of CD4 T cells in relation to SARS-CoV-2 and coronaviruses. The antigens for these receptors are not known. Assay: immunoSEQ multiplex PCR; the TCRdb copy retains only in-frame clones and omits some. The sample records about 21,000 clones, about 70% being singletons. The sample comprised CD4+ T cells from PBMCs, cultured in vitro. The receptor source for this set is a human donor in good health. CDR3s include the opening cysteine and the closing phenylalanine or tryptophan. Fields, in order: V gene, J gene, clone size, D gene, CDR3 DNA, CDR3 protein. The D gene is left open where the match is weak. Size is omitted from some rows. Given values are once, few, many or a class for expanded clones.

v_gene: TRBV10-3
j_gene: TRBJ2-3
abundance: NA
d_gene: TRBD2
CDR3nt: TGTGCCATCAGTGACGGGACTAGCACCTCACTCACAGATACGCAGTATTTT
CDR3aa: CAISDGTSTSLTDTQYF

v_gene: TRBV7-9
j_gene: TRBJ1-1
abundance: NA
d_gene: NA
CDR3nt: TGTGCCAGCAGCTTAGCGCTGGGGGGGTGGACTGAAGCTTTCTTT
CDR3aa: CASSLALGGWTEAFF

v_gene: TRBV30
j_gene: TRBJ2-7
abundance: NA
d_gene: NA
CDR3nt: TGTGCCTGGAGTGTCATAGGAGTACTCGGCTACGAGCAGTACTTC
CDR3aa: CAWSVIGVLGYEQYF

v_gene: TRBV4-2
j_gene: TRBJ2-7
abundance: NA
d_gene: TRBD2
CDR3nt: TGTGCCAGCAGCCAAGATCGGAGCGGGAGGTCCTACGAGCAGTACTTC
CDR3aa: CASSQDRSGRSYEQYF

v_gene: TRBV7-8
j_gene: TRBJ2-1
abundance: NA
d_gene: NA
CDR3nt: TGTGCCAGCAGCTTAGGTGAGATCTCCTACAATGAGCAGTTCTTC
CDR3aa: CASSLGEISYNEQFF

v_gene: TRBV12-5
j_gene: TRBJ2-1
abundance: medium-sized
d_gene: NA
CDR3nt: TGTGCTAGTGGTTTGGGGGCGGGGCGGGCTTCAGGATATGAGCAGTTCTTC
CDR3aa: CASGLGAGRASGYEQFF

v_gene: TRBV11-3
j_gene: TRBJ1-4
abundance: NA
d_gene: TRBD1
CDR3nt: TGTGCCAGCAGCTTCCGGACAGGGCTTGAAGAAAAACTGTTTTTT
CDR3aa: CASSFRTGLEEKLFF

v_gene: TRBV5-6
j_gene: TRBJ2-7
abundance: NA
d_gene: NA
CDR3nt: TGTGCCAGCAGCTTCCAGACGAACGAGCAGTACTTC
CDR3aa: CASSFQTNEQYF

v_gene: TRBV28
j_gene: TRBJ2-7
abundance: NA
d_gene: NA
CDR3nt: TGTGCCAGCAGTTCGCCAGGGCTCATTGTGGGGAGAGGCGAGCAGTACTTC
CDR3aa: CASSSPGLIVGRGEQYF

v_gene: TRBV30
j_gene: TRBJ1-1
abundance: NA
d_gene: NA
CDR3nt: TGTGCCTGGAGTGTGGGGCGGCTGAACACTGAAGCTTTCTTT
CDR3aa: CAWSVGRLNTEAFF

v_gene: TRBV5-5
j_gene: TRBJ2-5
abundance: NA
d_gene: TRBD2
CDR3nt: TGTGCCAGCAGCTTAGGCGGGCTAGCGGATTACTTGAGAGCCCAGTACTTC
CDR3aa: CASSLGGLADYLRAQYF

v_gene: TRBV18
j_gene: TRBJ2-1
abundance: NA
d_gene: NA
CDR3nt: TGTGCCAGCTCGCCCCGAGGTGGGGACCCGGGGCACAATGAGCAGTTCTTC
CDR3aa: CASSPRGGDPGHNEQFF

v_gene: TRBV28
j_gene: TRBJ2-7
abundance: NA
d_gene: NA
CDR3nt: TGTGCCAGCAGTCCAGAAAGCGGACGCTACGAGCAGTACTTC
CDR3aa: CASSPESGRYEQYF

v_gene: TRBV7-7
j_gene: TRBJ2-1
abundance: once
d_gene: NA
CDR3nt: TGTGCCAGCAGCCCCCGGCGGAGCTCCTACAATGAGCAGTTCTTC
CDR3aa: CASSPRRSSYNEQFF

v_gene: TRBV4-1
j_gene: TRBJ1-4
abundance: NA
d_gene: TRBD1
CDR3nt: TGCGCCAGCAGCCCGATGACAGGGAGCGGCGAAAAACTGTTTTTT
CDR3aa: CASSPMTGSGEKLFF

v_gene: TRBV6-5
j_gene: TRBJ1-6
abundance: NA
d_gene: NA
CDR3nt: TGTGCCAGCAGCAATCCCCCGAATTCACCCCTCCACTTT
CDR3aa: CASSNPPNSPLHF

v_gene: TRBV5-1
j_gene: TRBJ1-5
abundance: NA
d_gene: TRBD1
CDR3nt: TGCGCCAGCAGCAGTGGGACAGGGAGGAATCAGCCCCAGCATTTT
CDR3aa: CASSSGTGRNQPQHF

v_gene: TRBV5-6
j_gene: TRBJ2-2
abundance: NA
d_gene: NA
CDR3nt: TGTGCCAGCAGCGAAATCCAGGGCTACGACACCGGGGAGCTGTTTTTT
CDR3aa: CASSEIQGYDTGELFF

v_gene: TRBV4-1
j_gene: TRBJ2-2
abundance: few
d_gene: NA
CDR3nt: TGCGCCAGCAGCCAAGATGCCAGCTACACCGGGGAGCTGTTTTTT
CDR3aa: CASSQDASYTGELFF

v_gene: TRBV11-2
j_gene: TRBJ2-7
abundance: NA
d_gene: NA
CDR3nt: TGTGCCAGCAGCCTGGCCTCAGGGGGTCTAGCGAGGGGCGAGCAGTACTTC
CDR3aa: CASSLASGGLARGEQYF

v_gene: TRBV20-1
j_gene: TRBJ2-2
abundance: NA
d_gene: NA
CDR3nt: TGCAGTGCTAGTACAGACGCGAACACCGGGGAGCTGTTTTTT
CDR3aa: CSASTDANTGELFF

v_gene: TRBV6-4
j_gene: TRBJ2-3
abundance: NA
d_gene: NA
CDR3nt: TGTGCCAGCAGTGACGGGGGTAGCACAGATACGCAGTATTTT
CDR3aa: CASSDGGSTDTQYF

v_gene: TRBV6-5
j_gene: TRBJ1-2
abundance: NA
d_gene: TRBD1
CDR3nt: TGTGCCAGCAGTTACTGGGGACAGGGGGCCTATGGCTACACCTTC
CDR3aa: CASSYWGQGAYGYTF

v_gene: TRBV24-1
j_gene: TRBJ2-3
abundance: NA
d_gene: NA
CDR3nt: TGTGCCACCCAGGGAGCGGGAGATACGCAGTATTTT
CDR3aa: CATQGAGDTQYF

v_gene: TRBV28
j_gene: TRBJ1-1
abundance: NA
d_gene: NA
CDR3nt: TGTGCCAGCAGTATCCCCCCAGCAGGGGAGACTGAAGCTTTCTTT
CDR3aa: CASSIPPAGETEAFF

v_gene: TRBV6-5
j_gene: TRBJ1-2
abundance: NA
d_gene: TRBD1
CDR3nt: TGTGCCAGCTCCGGAAGAGGAGACAGGGATGGCTACACCTTC
CDR3aa: CASSGRGDRDGYTF

v_gene: TRBV27
j_gene: TRBJ2-7
abundance: NA
d_gene: TRBD2
CDR3nt: TGTGCCAGCAGTTCAGGGACTAGCGGGATCAACGAGCAGTACTTC
CDR3aa: CASSSGTSGINEQYF

v_gene: TRBV19
j_gene: TRBJ1-2
abundance: NA
d_gene: TRBD1
CDR3nt: TGTGCCAGTAGCCCGGGACAGCACAGCTATGGCTACACCTTC
CDR3aa: CASSPGQHSYGYTF

v_gene: TRBV6-1
j_gene: TRBJ2-7
abundance: NA
d_gene: NA
CDR3nt: TGTGCCAGCAGTGAAGCGGGCAGAGCCTACGAGCAGTACTTC
CDR3aa: CASSEAGRAYEQYF

v_gene: TRBV7-2
j_gene: TRBJ2-7
abundance: NA
d_gene: TRBD1
CDR3nt: TGTGCCAGCAGCGGGCGGACAGGGGCATTCGGAGAGCAGTACTTC
CDR3aa: CASSGRTGAFGEQYF

v_gene: TRBV5-1
j_gene: TRBJ2-7
abundance: NA
d_gene: NA
CDR3nt: TGCGCCAGCAGCCGGATCTCCCGGGGGGCTGGAAGCTCCTACGAGCAGTACTTC
CDR3aa: CASSRISRGAGSSYEQYF

v_gene: TRBV7-2
j_gene: TRBJ2-5
abundance: NA
d_gene: NA
CDR3nt: TGTGCCAGCAGCTTAGACTCCGCTGCGGGGGCTGGGGCCCAGTACTTC
CDR3aa: CASSLDSAAGAGAQYF

v_gene: TRBV30
j_gene: TRBJ2-1
abundance: NA
d_gene: TRBD1
CDR3nt: TGTGCCTGGGGGGTGGGACAGGGAGTTAATGAGCAGTTCTTC
CDR3aa: CAWGVGQGVNEQFF